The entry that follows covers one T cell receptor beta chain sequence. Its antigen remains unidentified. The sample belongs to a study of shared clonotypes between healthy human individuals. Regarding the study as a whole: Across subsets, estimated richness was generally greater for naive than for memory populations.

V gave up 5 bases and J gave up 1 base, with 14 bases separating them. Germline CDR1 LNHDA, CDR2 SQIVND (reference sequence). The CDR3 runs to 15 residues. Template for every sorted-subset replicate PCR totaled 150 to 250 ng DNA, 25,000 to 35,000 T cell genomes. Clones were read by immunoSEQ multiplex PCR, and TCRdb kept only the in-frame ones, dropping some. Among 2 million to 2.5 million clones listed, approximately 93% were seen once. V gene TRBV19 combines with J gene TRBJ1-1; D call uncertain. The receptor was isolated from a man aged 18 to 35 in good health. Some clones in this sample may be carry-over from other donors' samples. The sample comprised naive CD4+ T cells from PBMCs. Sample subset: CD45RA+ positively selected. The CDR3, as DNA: TGTGCCAGTAGTCCACTCCCCATTACGAACACTGAAGCTTTCTTT. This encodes CASSPLPITNTEAFF.